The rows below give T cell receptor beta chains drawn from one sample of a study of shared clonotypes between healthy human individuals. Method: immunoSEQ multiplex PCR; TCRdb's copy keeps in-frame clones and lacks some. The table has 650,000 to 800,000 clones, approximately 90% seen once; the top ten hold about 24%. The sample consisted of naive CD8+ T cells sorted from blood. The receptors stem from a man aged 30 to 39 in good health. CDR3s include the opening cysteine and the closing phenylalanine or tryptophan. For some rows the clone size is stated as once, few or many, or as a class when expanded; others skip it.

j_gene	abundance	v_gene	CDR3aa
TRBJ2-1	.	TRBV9	CASSPSGPGLINEQFF
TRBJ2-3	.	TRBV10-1	CASSESVVGGYALSSTTDTQYF
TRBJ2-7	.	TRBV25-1	CASSEGSGSYEQYF
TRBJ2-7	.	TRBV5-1	CASSFRGSSYEQYF
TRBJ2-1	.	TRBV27	CASSLASGEDYSSYNEQFF
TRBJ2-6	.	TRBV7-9	CASSPRTGAGANVLTF
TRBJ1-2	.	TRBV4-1	CASSHKIRDTLYGYTF
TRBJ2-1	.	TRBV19	CASSMYSNNEQFF
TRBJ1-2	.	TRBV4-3	CASSQDTGDPPGGYTF
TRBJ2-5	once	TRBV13	CASSMTAQETQYF
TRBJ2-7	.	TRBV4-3	CASSQDRDGWASYEQYF
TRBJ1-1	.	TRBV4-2	CASSWTTGAKAEAFF
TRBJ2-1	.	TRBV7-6	CASSLSWAGEDEQFF
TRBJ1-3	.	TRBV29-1	CSVVEALSGNTIYF
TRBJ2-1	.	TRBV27	CASKNGYNEQFF
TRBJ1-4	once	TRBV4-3	CASSPSTGGGEKLFF
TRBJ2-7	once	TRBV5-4	CASSFGAREQYF
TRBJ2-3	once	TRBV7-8	CASSLGLAGVTDTQYF
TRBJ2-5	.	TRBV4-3	CASSQDGDRGQETQYF
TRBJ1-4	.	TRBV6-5	CASRTKGGPNEKLFF